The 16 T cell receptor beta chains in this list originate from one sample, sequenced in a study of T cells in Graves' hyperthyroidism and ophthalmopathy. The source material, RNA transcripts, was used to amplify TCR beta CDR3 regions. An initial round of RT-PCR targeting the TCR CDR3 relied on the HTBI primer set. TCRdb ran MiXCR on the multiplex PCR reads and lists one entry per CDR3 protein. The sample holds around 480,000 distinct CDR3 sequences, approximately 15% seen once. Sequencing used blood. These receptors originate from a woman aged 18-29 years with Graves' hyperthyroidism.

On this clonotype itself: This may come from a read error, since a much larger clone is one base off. The CDR3 region has the DNA TGTGCCAGCAGGACAGGACTAGCGGGAGTCCTGTACGAGCAGTACGTC. This translates into CASRTGLAGVLYEQYV. The V call is TRBV6-2 or TRBV6-3, the J call TRBJ2-7; 13 bases align to TRBD2. The CDR3 runs 16 residues. Trimming removed 6 bases from V and 4 bases from J; junction bases left unmatched: 9. Germline values: CDR1 MNHEY, CDR2 SVGEGT.

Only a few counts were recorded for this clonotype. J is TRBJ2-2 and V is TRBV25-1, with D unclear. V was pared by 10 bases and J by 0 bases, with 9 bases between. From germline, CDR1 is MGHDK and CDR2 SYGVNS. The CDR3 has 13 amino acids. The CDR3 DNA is TGTGCCATGATGGGCGCGAACACCGGGGAGCTGTTTTTT. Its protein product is CAMMGANTGELFF.

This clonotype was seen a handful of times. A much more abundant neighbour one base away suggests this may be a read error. The CDR3 sequence is CASSEAWVAAGELLF. The CDR3, as DNA: TGTGCCAGCAGTGAAGCGTGGGTAGCGGCCGGGGAGCTGCTTTTT. The chain combines TRBV2 with TRBJ2-2, with D perhaps matching TRBD2 (6 bases). The CDR3 contains 15 residues. The germline CDR1 and CDR2 sequences are SNHLY and FYNNEI.

The CDR3 region is CASSMDRGTGQPQHF. Here the CDR3 DNA reads TGTGCCAGCAGTATGGACAGGGGGACAGGTCAGCCCCAGCATTTT. The chain carries TRBV12-3 or TRBV12-4 and TRBJ1-5; 10 bases agree with TRBD1. J lost 6 bases, V lost 5 bases, and 7 bases had no gene match. The CDR3 has 15 amino acids.

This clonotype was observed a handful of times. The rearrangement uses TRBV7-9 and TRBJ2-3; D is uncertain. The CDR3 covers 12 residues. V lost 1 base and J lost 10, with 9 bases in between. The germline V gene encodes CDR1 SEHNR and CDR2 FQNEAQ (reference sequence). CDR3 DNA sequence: TGTGCCAGCAGCTTAGGTGGGGTCGCGCAGTATTTT. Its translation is CASSLGGVAQYF.

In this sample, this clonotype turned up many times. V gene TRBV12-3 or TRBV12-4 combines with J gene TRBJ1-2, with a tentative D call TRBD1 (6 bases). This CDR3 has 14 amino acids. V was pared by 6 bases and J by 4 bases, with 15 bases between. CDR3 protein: CASSTGSPLYGYTF. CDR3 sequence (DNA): TGTGCCAGCAGCACAGGGTCTCCCCTCTATGGCTACACCTTC.

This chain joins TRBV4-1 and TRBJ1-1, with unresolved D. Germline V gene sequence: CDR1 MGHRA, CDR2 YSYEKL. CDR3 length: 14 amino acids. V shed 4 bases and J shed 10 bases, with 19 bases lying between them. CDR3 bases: TGCGCCAGCAGCCCTTCGGGTGTTGCAAAAGGAGCTTTCTTT. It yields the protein CASSPSGVAKGAFF.

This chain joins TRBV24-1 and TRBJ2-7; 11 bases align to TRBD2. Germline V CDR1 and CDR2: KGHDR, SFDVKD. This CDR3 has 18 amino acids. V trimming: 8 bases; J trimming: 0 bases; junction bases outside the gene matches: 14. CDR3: CATKTPGLAGGRSYEQYF. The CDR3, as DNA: TGTGCCACCAAAACCCCCGGTCTAGCGGGAGGCCGCTCCTACGAGCAGTACTTC.

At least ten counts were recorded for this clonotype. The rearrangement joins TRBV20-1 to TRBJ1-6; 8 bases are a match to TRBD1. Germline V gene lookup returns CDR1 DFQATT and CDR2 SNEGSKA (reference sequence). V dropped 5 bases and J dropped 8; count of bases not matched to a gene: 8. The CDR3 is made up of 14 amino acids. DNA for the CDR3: TGCAGTGCTCCTCCAGGGGGCGCGGATTCACCCCTCCACTTT. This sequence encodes CSAPPGGADSPLHF.

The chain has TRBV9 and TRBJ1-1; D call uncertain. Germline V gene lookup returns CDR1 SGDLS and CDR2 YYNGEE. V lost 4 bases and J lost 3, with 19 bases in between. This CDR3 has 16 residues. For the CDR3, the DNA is TGTGCCAGCAGCACAGCGTCTATATCTAGTTACACTGAAGCTTTCTTT. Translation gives CASSTASISSYTEAFF.

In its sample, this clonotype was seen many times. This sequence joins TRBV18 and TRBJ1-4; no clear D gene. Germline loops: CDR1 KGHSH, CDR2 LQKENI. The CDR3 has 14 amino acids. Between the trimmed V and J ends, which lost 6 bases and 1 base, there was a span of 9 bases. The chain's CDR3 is CASSPIGTNEKLFF. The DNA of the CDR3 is TGTGCCAGCTCCCCTATTGGAACTAATGAAAAACTGTTTTTT.

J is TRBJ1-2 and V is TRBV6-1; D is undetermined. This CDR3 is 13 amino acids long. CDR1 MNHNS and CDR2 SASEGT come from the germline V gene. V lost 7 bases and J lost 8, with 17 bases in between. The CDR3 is CASTPGLPGGYTF. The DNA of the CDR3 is TGTGCCAGCACCCCGGGCCTCCCCGGGGGCTACACCTTC.

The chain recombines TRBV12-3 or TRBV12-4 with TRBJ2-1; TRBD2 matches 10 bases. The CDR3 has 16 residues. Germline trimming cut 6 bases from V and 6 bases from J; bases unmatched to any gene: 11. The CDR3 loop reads CASSPPGASGSNEQFF. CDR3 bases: TGTGCCAGCAGCCCCCCGGGGGCTAGCGGGAGCAATGAGCAGTTCTTC.

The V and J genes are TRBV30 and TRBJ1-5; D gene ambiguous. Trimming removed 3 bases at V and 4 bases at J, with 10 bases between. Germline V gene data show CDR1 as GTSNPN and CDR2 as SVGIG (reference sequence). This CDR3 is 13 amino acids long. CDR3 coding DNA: TGTGCCTGGAGCGAGACACGGAATCAGCCCCAGCATTTT. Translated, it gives CAWSETRNQPQHF. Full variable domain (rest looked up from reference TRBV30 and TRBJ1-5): SQTIHQWPATLVQPVGSPLSLECTVEGTSNPNLYWYRQAAGRGLQLLFYSVGIGQISSEVPQNLSASRPQDRQFILSSKKLLLSDSGFYLCAWSETRNQPQHFGDGTRLSIL.

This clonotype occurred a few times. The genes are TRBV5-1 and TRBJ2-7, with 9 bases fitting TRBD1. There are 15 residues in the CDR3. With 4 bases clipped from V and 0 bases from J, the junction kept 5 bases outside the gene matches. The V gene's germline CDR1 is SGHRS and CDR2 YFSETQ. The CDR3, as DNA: TGCGCCAGCAGCATGGGACAGGGAAGCTCCTACGAGCAGTACGTC. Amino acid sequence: CASSMGQGSSYEQYV.

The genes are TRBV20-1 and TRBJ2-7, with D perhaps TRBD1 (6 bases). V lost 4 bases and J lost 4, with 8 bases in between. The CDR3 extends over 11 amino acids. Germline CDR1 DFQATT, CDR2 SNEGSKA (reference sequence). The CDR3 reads CSAKTGYEQYF. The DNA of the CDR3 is TGCAGTGCTAAGACAGGATACGAGCAGTACTTC.